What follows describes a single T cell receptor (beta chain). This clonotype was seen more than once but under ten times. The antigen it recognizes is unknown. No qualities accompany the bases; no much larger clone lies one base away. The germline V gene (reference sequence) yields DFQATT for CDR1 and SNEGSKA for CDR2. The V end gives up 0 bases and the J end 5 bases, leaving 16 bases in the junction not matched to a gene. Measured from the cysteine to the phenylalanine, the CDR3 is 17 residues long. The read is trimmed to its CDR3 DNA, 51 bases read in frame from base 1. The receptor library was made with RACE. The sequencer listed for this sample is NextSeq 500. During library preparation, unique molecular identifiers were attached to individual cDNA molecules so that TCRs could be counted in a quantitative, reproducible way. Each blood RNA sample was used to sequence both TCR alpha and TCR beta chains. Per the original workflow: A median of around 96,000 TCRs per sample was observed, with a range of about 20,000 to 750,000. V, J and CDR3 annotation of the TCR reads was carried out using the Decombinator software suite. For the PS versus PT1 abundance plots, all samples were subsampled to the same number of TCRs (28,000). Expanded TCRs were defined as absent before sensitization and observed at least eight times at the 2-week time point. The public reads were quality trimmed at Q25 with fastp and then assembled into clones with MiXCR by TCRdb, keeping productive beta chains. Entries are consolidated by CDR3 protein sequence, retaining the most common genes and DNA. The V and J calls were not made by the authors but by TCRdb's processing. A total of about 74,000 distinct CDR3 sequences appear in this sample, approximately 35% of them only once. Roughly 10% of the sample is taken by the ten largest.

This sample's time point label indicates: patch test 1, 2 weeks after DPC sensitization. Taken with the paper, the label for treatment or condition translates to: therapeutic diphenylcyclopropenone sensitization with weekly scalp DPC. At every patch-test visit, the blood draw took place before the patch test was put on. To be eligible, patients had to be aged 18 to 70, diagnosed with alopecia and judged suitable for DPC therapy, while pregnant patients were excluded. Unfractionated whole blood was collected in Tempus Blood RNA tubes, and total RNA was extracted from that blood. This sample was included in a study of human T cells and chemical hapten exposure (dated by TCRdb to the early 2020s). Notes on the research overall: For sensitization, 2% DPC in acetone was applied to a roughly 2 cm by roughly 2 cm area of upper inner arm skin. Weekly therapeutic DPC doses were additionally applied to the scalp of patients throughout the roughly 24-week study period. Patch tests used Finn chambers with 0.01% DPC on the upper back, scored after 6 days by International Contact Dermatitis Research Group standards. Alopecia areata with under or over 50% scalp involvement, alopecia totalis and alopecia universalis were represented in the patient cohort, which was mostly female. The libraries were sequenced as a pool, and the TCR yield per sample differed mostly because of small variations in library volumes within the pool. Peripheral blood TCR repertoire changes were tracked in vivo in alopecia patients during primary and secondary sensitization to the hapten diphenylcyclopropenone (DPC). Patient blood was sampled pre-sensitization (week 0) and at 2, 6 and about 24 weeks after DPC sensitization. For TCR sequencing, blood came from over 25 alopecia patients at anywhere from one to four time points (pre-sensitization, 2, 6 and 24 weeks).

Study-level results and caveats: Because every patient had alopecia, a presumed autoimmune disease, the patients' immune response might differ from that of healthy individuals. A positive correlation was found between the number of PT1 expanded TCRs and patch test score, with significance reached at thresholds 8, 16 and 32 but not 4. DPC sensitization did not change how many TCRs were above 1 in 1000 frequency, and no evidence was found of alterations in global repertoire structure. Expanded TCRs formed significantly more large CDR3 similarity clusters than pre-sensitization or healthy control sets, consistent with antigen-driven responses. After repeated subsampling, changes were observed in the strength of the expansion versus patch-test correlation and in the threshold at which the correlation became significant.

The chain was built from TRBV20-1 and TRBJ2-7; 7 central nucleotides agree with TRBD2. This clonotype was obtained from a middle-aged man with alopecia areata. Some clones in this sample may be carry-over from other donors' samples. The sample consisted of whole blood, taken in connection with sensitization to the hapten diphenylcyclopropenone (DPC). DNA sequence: TGCAGTGCTAGAGATCGCCGTAGAGGGAGGGCCCTGAACGAGCAGTACTTC. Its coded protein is CSARDRRRGRALNEQYF.